The 13 T cell receptor beta chains reported below all come from one sample, sequenced in a study of spatial heterogeneity in lung cancer. Time point given: sample taken at primary tumor resection. Their antigens remain unidentified. TCRdb used MiXCR to reprocess the 5' RACE reads, holding one entry per CDR3 protein. Among 100,000 to 110,000 distinct CDR3 sequences listed, about 4.6% were seen once. Overall study findings and caveats: It was found that expanded intratumoral alpha and beta TCR counts tracked tumor mutation counts.

The sample consisted of lung tumor tissue, taken at surgery. These receptors came from a male donor with early-stage non-small cell lung cancer.

This clonotype was seen repeatedly, ten times or more. This sequence joins TRBV11-1 and TRBJ2-7; TRBD2 matches 8 bases. V lost 1 base and J lost 5; bases outside the gene matches: 4. The CDR3 runs to 14 residues. Per germline, CDR1 SGHAT and CDR2 FQDESV (reference sequence). The CDR3 protein is CASSLETSVNEQYF. The DNA of the CDR3 is TGTGCCAGCAGCTTAGAGACTAGCGTTAACGAGCAGTACTTC.

In this sample, this clonotype turned up many times. The chain recombines TRBV7-9 with TRBJ1-4; TRBD1 is a possible D gene (6 bases). V was clipped by 3 bases and J by 1 base, with 12 bases between them. Germline-derived CDR1 and CDR2 are SEHNR and FQNEAQ (reference sequence). This CDR3 has 16 amino acids. Here the CDR3 reads CASSFGGGGTNEKLFF. The CDR3 coding sequence is TGTGCCAGCAGCTTTGGTGGGGGCGGAACTAATGAAAAACTGTTTTTT.

There are many counts of this clonotype. The chain couples TRBV20-1 to TRBJ1-1; D is ambiguous. The CDR3 spans 13 residues. CDR1 is DFQATT and CDR2 is SNEGSKA in the germline V gene (reference sequence). The V gene lost 3 bases and the J gene lost 1 base, with 9 bases spanning the gap. The CDR3 region is CSARGIRNTEAFF. The CDR3 nucleotides read TGCAGTGCTAGGGGAATCCGGAACACTGAAGCTTTCTTT.

There are many counts of this clonotype. The chain is built from TRBV6-2 or TRBV6-3 and TRBJ2-7; D gene ambiguous. This CDR3 comprises 13 residues. V lost 5 bases, J lost 0 bases, and 8 bases lay in between. CDR1 and CDR2 from the germline V gene are MNHEY and SVGEGT. In nucleotides, the CDR3 is TGTGCCAGCAGTATAGACTCCTCCTACGAGCAGTACTTC. It codes for CASSIDSSYEQYF.

This clonotype was detected ten times or more. This chain joins TRBV7-2 and TRBJ2-3, with 10 bases aligning to TRBD2. Germline assignment: CDR1 SGHTA and CDR2 FQGNSA. CDR3 size: 16 residues. The junction had 5 bases not matched to a gene; V was cut back by 1 base and J by 4 bases. Here the CDR3 DNA reads TGTGCCAGCAGCTTAGATTTAGGACTAGCGGCAGATACGCAGTATTTT. Residues: CASSLDLGLAADTQYF.

This clonotype was found many times. The chain recombines TRBV15 with TRBJ1-1; 8 nucleotides agree with TRBD1. V trimming: 2 bases; J trimming: 5 bases; junction bases outside the gene matches: 1. Germline V gene data show CDR1 as LNHNV and CDR2 as YYDKDF (reference sequence). The length of the CDR3 is 13 residues. CDR3 in amino acids: CATSRRQGTEAFF. The CDR3 coding sequence is TGTGCCACCAGCAGACGACAGGGGACTGAAGCTTTCTTT.

Ten or more counts support this clonotype. This chain joins TRBV12-3 or TRBV12-4 and TRBJ2-3, with D maybe TRBD2 (6 bases). This CDR3 is built from 15 residues. Trimming took off 3 bases at V and 1 base at J, with 11 bases between the two ends. Here the CDR3 reads CASSFVADGTDTQYF. The CDR3, as DNA: TGTGCCAGCAGTTTCGTAGCGGACGGCACAGATACGCAGTATTTT.

This clonotype has a count of ten or more. The chain recombines TRBV6-5 with TRBJ2-7; TRBD2 matches 9 bases. Germline V gene lookup returns CDR1 MNHEY and CDR2 SVGAGI. This CDR3 spans 14 amino acids. Unmatched junction bases numbered 1, after V lost 1 base and J lost 3 bases. CDR3: CASSYFSGSYEQYF. The CDR3 DNA sequence: TGTGCCAGCAGTTACTTTAGCGGGAGCTACGAGCAGTACTTC.

This clonotype came up a few times. The chain employs TRBV7-9 and TRBJ2-3; D ambiguous. V lost 4 bases and J 3 bases, leaving 8 bases between the germline ends. Germline lookup yields CDR1 SEHNR and CDR2 FQNEAQ (reference sequence). This CDR3 comprises 13 residues. The CDR3 reads CASSSRLTDTQYF. DNA of the CDR3: TGTGCCAGCAGCTCTAGACTTACAGATACGCAGTATTTT.

Many counts were recorded for this clonotype. The gene calls are TRBV7-9 and TRBJ1-2; no firm D call. The CDR3 is 12 amino acids. V lost 4 bases and J lost 2, with 5 bases in between. The V gene's germline CDR1 is SEHNR and CDR2 FQNEAQ (reference sequence). CDR3 in amino acids: CASSWTNYGYTF. The CDR3 region has the DNA TGTGCCAGCAGCTGGACGAACTATGGCTACACCTTC.

This rearrangement joins TRBV4-1 to TRBJ2-3; D may match TRBD1 or TRBD2 (5 bases each). The CDR3 covers 17 residues. Germline assignment: CDR1 MGHRA and CDR2 YSYEKL. The V end was cut by 6 bases, the J end by 3 bases, with 22 bases between. CDR3 DNA sequence: TGCGCCAGCAGGCCCTTGGGACGCACGAAAGAGACAGATACGCAGTATTTT. This gives the protein CASRPLGRTKETDTQYF.

The rearrangement joins TRBV10-3 to TRBJ2-5, with no clear D. The CDR3 sequence is 12 residues long. The ends were cut back, 5 bases at V and 4 bases at J, with 8 bases in the middle. The germline gives CDR1 ENHRY, CDR2 SYGVKD. The CDR3 nucleotides are TGTGCCATCAGTACAACTGGAGAGACCCAGTACTTC. Translating it yields CAISTTGETQYF.

Turning to this clonotype: Just one base apart from a much larger clone, this may be a read error. The chain uses TRBV28 and TRBJ2-7; D may be TRBD2 (5 bases). CDR1 MDHEN and CDR2 SYDVKM come from the germline V gene. The ends were cut back, 6 bases at V and 3 bases at J, with 15 bases in the middle. This CDR3 comprises 14 residues. In nucleotides, the CDR3 is TGTGCCAGCAGCTCCGTTCTAGCCATCTACGAGCAGTACTTC. It is translated as CASSSVLAIYEQYF.